One and the same sample provided the 32 T cell receptor beta chains below, sequenced in a study of human thymus T cells. Profiling relied on immunoSEQ multiplex PCR, and the TCRdb table lists in-frame clones only, not all of them. The table lists some 57,000 clones, 94% of them singletons. Sample: blood. The receptor source for this set is a boy under two years old with a congenital heart defect but otherwise immunologically healthy.

J is TRBJ1-4 and V is TRBV6-1; D unclear. The V and J ends lost 6 bases and 0 bases respectively, with 11 bases between them. Germline CDR1 MNHNS, CDR2 SASEGT. This CDR3 contains 15 residues. The CDR3 loop is CASRGSYATNEKLFF. CDR3 sequence (DNA): TGTGCCAGCAGGGGCAGTTATGCAACTAATGAAAAACTGTTTTTT.

The chain couples TRBV6-1 to TRBJ1-1, with unresolved D. The CDR3 is 12 amino acids. The V end was cut by 6 bases, the J end by 4 bases, with 9 bases between. Germline values: CDR1 MNHNS, CDR2 SASEGT. The CDR3 nucleotides are TGTGCCAGCAGGACTTTGGTCACTGAAGCTTTCTTT. Encoded protein: CASRTLVTEAFF.

Here the CDR3 reads CASSEQGAYGYTF. The CDR3 nucleotides read TGTGCCAGCAGTGAACAGGGGGCCTATGGCTACACCTTC. The chain links TRBV2 to TRBJ1-2; 8 nucleotides line up with TRBD1. The CDR3 is 13 residues long. CDR1 and CDR2 from the germline V gene are SNHLY and FYNNEI. V lost 2 bases and J lost 4; bases outside the gene matches: 0.

This chain uses TRBV19 with TRBJ1-5; D remains unclear. This CDR3 is built from 16 residues. The V end lost 3 bases, the J end lost 2 bases, and 14 bases lay between the germline ends. Germline lookup yields CDR1 LNHDA and CDR2 SQIVND (reference sequence). CDR3 protein: CASSIRASWGNQPQHF. CDR3 nucleotide sequence: TGTGCCAGTAGTATCCGGGCCTCTTGGGGCAATCAGCCCCAGCATTTT.

CDR3 DNA: TGTGCCAGCAGTTGGGACACTGAAGCTTTCTTT. Protein product: CASSWDTEAFF. The chain is built from TRBV11-3 and TRBJ1-1, with D hard to call. Germline values: CDR1 SGHNT, CDR2 YENEEA. Trimming removed 6 bases at V and 3 bases at J, with 5 bases between. This CDR3 spans 11 amino acids.

The chain links TRBV10-3 to TRBJ2-2; 7 positions agree with TRBD1. The trim removed 6 bases at V and 1 base at J, leaving 5 bases unmatched. The V gene's germline CDR1 is ENHRY and CDR2 SYGVKD. The CDR3 spans 15 residues. Here the CDR3 DNA reads TGTGCCATCAGCGCCCGGACAGGGAACACCGGGGAGCTGTTTTTT. Translated, it gives CAISARTGNTGELFF.

The DNA of the CDR3 is TGTGCCAGCAGCTTTCGAGAGGGGGGGAGCGAGCAGTACTTC. Protein: CASSFREGGSEQYF. The chain links TRBV11-3 to TRBJ2-7; the D gene is possibly TRBD2 (7 bases). The CDR3 contains 14 residues. Trimming cost V 3 bases and J 6 bases, with 15 bases left between them. In germline, CDR1 is SGHNT, CDR2 YENEEA.

J is TRBJ2-1 and V is TRBV27, with TRBD1 matching over 9 bases. This CDR3 is 15 amino acids long. The V and J ends lost 4 bases and 10 bases, in that order; junction bases with no gene match: 11. Germline V gives CDR1 MNHEY, CDR2 SMNVEV (reference sequence). CDR3 coding DNA: TGTGCCAGCAGTTCCCCGGGACAGGGAAGGGTCGAGCAGTTCTTC. Protein: CASSSPGQGRVEQFF.

The chain carries TRBV2 and TRBJ2-2, with D tentatively TRBD2 (6 bases). V was clipped by 3 bases and J by 0 bases, with 11 bases between them. The CDR3 contains 16 residues. Germline CDR1 SNHLY, CDR2 FYNNEI. The CDR3 loop is CASSDGLATNTGELFF. The CDR3 bases are TGTGCCAGCAGTGATGGGCTAGCGACGAACACCGGGGAGCTGTTTTTT.

J is TRBJ1-4 and V is TRBV5-6; a possible D gene is TRBD1 (5 bases). V lost 4 bases and J 10 bases, leaving 17 bases between the germline ends. The CDR3 is 14 residues long. In germline, CDR1 is SGHDT, CDR2 YYEEEE. The CDR3 DNA sequence: TGTGCCAGCAGCCCGGGGGTAGCGTCAGGAAAACTGTTTTTT. It codes for CASSPGVASGKLFF.

This chain connects TRBV5-4 to TRBJ2-1; D is unresolved. Germline CDR1 and CDR2: SGHNT and YYREEE (reference sequence). CDR3 length: 13 residues. V lost 0 bases to trimming and J lost 4 bases, with 5 bases between them. CDR3 sequence reads: CASSLGIYNEQFF. The CDR3, as DNA: TGTGCCAGCAGCTTGGGCATTTACAATGAGCAGTTCTTC.

V and J are TRBV9 and TRBJ1-2; maybe TRBD1 (6 bases). The germline V and J ends were trimmed by 5 bases and 8 bases, with 16 bases remaining between them. Germline loops: CDR1 SGDLS, CDR2 YYNGEE. The CDR3 extends over 13 amino acids. This CDR3 is CASRSQGLGGYTF. CDR3 nucleotide sequence: TGTGCCAGCAGATCACAGGGTTTGGGCGGCTACACCTTC.

The chain links TRBV4-1 to TRBJ2-5, with D maybe TRBD1 (6 bases). The V gene's germline CDR1 is MGHRA and CDR2 YSYEKL. The V gene lost 0 bases and the J gene lost 7 bases, with 9 bases spanning the gap. The length of the CDR3 is 13 residues. The CDR3 loop reads CASSQERGGTQYF. CDR3 in DNA: TGCGCCAGCAGCCAAGAAAGAGGGGGGACCCAGTACTTC.

The chain combines TRBV25-1 with TRBJ2-5, with 7 bases fitting TRBD2. CDR1 and CDR2 (germline): MGHDK, SYGVNS. V lost 7 bases and J lost 3; bases outside the gene matches: 5. This CDR3 has 13 amino acids. CDR3 protein: CASTMGGKETQYF. The CDR3 bases are TGTGCCAGCACCATGGGGGGGAAAGAGACCCAGTACTTC.

The chain employs TRBV30 and TRBJ1-4; weak D call: TRBD1 (5 bases). The germline V gene encodes CDR1 GTSNPN and CDR2 SVGIG (reference sequence). Trimming removed 4 bases from V and 2 bases from J, with 17 bases in between. This CDR3 comprises 16 residues. In DNA, the CDR3 is TGTGCCTGGAATTTAGCCGGGACTTCTACTAATGAAAAACTGTTTTTT. Protein: CAWNLAGTSTNEKLFF.

J is TRBJ2-5 and V is TRBV21-1; the DNA was not compared with TRBD2, the D call given in the table. TRBV21-1 constitutes a pseudogene. The CDR3 spans 17 residues. Written as DNA, the CDR3 is TGTGCCAGCAGCAAAGAAGGCGCTAGCGGGTACCAAGAGACCCAGTACTTC. This translates into CASSKEGASGYQETQYF.

The gene calls are TRBV10-2 and TRBJ2-5; possible D gene TRBD1, 7 bases. Germline V gene data show CDR1 as WSHSY and CDR2 as SAAADI. V was shortened by 8 bases and J by 4 bases, with 11 bases between the two germline ends. This CDR3 contains 12 residues. CDR3 coding DNA: TGCGCCAGCGGAGGGGGCGCAGAGACCCAGTACTTC. This codes for CASGGGAETQYF.

The chain recombines TRBV4-3 with TRBJ2-5, with D possibly called TRBD1 or TRBD2 (6 bases each). The CDR3 loop spans 15 amino acids. CDR1 is LGHNA, CDR2 YSLEER, per germline. V was trimmed by 4 bases and J by 5 bases, leaving 17 bases between them. The CDR3 reads CASSRGAGTSETQYF. CDR3 sequence (DNA): TGCGCCAGCAGCCGGGGGGCGGGGACCTCTGAGACCCAGTACTTC.

The rearrangement joins TRBV27 to TRBJ1-4, with 9 bases aligning to TRBD1. V shed 3 bases and J 8 bases; nucleotides not matched to a gene: 7. Germline CDR1 MNHEY, CDR2 SMNVEV (reference sequence). This CDR3 has 15 residues. Written as DNA, the CDR3 is TGTGCCAGCAGTTTGGCTGGGACAGGGCGAGAAAAACTGTTTTTT. This gives the protein CASSLAGTGREKLFF.

This chain connects TRBV5-1 to TRBJ1-1; 11 bases line up with TRBD1. This CDR3 spans 14 amino acids. Germline V gene sequence: CDR1 SGHRS, CDR2 YFSETQ. V shed 3 bases and J 2 bases; nucleotides not matched to a gene: 0. For the CDR3, the DNA is TGCGCCAGCAGCTGGACAGGGGGCAACACTGAAGCTTTCTTT. It yields the protein CASSWTGGNTEAFF. The variable domain in full, with the rest retrieved from reference TRBV5-1 and TRBJ1-1, is KAGVTQTPRYLIKTRGQQVTLSCSPISGHRSVSWYQQTPGQGLQFLFEYFSETQRNKGNFPGRFSGRQFSNSRSEMNVSTLELGDSALYLCASSWTGGNTEAFFGQGTRLTVV.

This chain links TRBV5-6 with TRBJ1-4, with no clear D. With 1 base removed from V and 2 bases from J, the gap between germline ends came to 12 bases. Germline V gene data show CDR1 as SGHDT and CDR2 as YYEEEE. CDR3 length: 16 amino acids. The CDR3 is CASSLRPLSTNEKLFF. The CDR3 nucleotides are TGTGCCAGCAGCTTGAGGCCATTATCGACTAATGAAAAACTGTTTTTT.

V and J are TRBV12-5 and TRBJ1-2; a possible D gene is TRBD1 (5 bases). V dropped 2 bases and J dropped 0 bases, with 16 bases sitting between them. The CDR3 covers 17 residues. Per the germline V gene, CDR1 is LGHNT and CDR2 is FRNRAP. DNA of the CDR3: TGTGCTAGTGGTTTGCGACCGGGACCGCGAGCTAACTATGGCTACACCTTC. Translating it yields CASGLRPGPRANYGYTF. Full variable domain (outside the CDR3, taken from reference TRBV12-5 and TRBJ1-2): DARVTQTPRHKVTEMGQEVTMRCQPILGHNTVFWYRQTMMQGLELLAYFRNRAPLDDSGMPKDRFSAEMPDATLATLKIQPSEPRDSAVYFCASGLRPGPRANYGYTFGSGTRLTVV.

The chain uses TRBV6-5 and TRBJ2-7; D unresolved. The V end lost 6 bases, the J end lost 0 bases, and 15 bases lay between the germline ends. The CDR3 is 15 amino acids. CDR1 and CDR2 (germline): MNHEY, SVGAGI. The CDR3 DNA is TGTGCCAGCAGCTCCCTGGGTGACAACTCCTACGAGCAGTACTTC. As protein: CASSSLGDNSYEQYF.

The V and J genes are TRBV11-3 and TRBJ2-3; weak D call: TRBD2 (6 bases). CDR1 SGHNT and CDR2 YENEEA come from the germline V gene. This CDR3 has 16 amino acids. V lost 3 bases and J lost 2, with 15 bases in between. CDR3 bases: TGTGCCAGCAGCTTGGGGGGTAGCGGCTCCACAGATACGCAGTATTTT. Protein product: CASSLGGSGSTDTQYF.

The chain links TRBV2 to TRBJ1-1, with D possibly being TRBD1 (5 bases). Germline V CDR1 and CDR2: SNHLY, FYNNEI. The V end was cut by 0 bases, the J end by 12 bases, with 8 bases between. The CDR3 is 11 residues long. The CDR3 here is CASSEAWGSFF. The CDR3 nucleotides read TGTGCCAGCAGTGAAGCATGGGGGTCTTTCTTT.

The rearrangement uses TRBV7-2 and TRBJ2-7, with D perhaps being TRBD1 or TRBD2 (6 bases each). Germline-derived CDR1 and CDR2 are SGHTA and FQGNSA. Trimming took 1 base from V and 1 from J, leaving 8 bases between them. The CDR3 runs to 14 residues. In DNA, the CDR3 is TGTGCCAGCAGCTTAGGAGGGGGGTCCTACGAGCAGTACTTC. Its protein is CASSLGGGSYEQYF.

V usage is TRBV25-1 and J usage is TRBJ1-5; D not resolved. The CDR3 loop spans 14 amino acids. V gave up 0 bases and J gave up 1 base, with 4 bases separating them. CDR1 MGHDK and CDR2 SYGVNS come from the germline V gene. The CDR3 here is CASSEYGSNQPQHF. The CDR3 DNA reads TGTGCCAGCAGTGAATACGGCAGCAATCAGCCCCAGCATTTT.

V is TRBV5-4 and J is TRBJ2-1; 14 bases map to TRBD2. With 4 bases clipped from V and 7 bases from J, the junction kept 4 bases outside the gene matches. The CDR3 has 15 amino acids. The germline gives CDR1 SGHNT, CDR2 YYREEE (reference sequence). In nucleotides, the CDR3 is TGTGCCAGCAGCCTCGGGACTAGCGGGAGAAATGAGCAGTTCTTC. This encodes CASSLGTSGRNEQFF.

This chain connects TRBV19 to TRBJ2-1; 8 positions agree with TRBD2. The germline CDR1 and CDR2 sequences are LNHDA and SQIVND (reference sequence). This CDR3 spans 14 amino acids. V was pared by 4 bases and J by 4 bases, with 3 bases of the junction left unmatched. This CDR3 reads CASSKGGRYNEQFF. The CDR3 coding sequence is TGTGCCAGTAGTAAGGGCGGGAGGTACAATGAGCAGTTCTTC.

J is TRBJ2-5 and V is TRBV15; either TRBD1 or TRBD2 may supply D (6 bases each). CDR1 and CDR2 (germline): LNHNV, YYDKDF (reference sequence). V was clipped by 0 bases and J by 4 bases, with 12 bases between them. The CDR3 runs 15 residues. CDR3 residues: CATSRDKGEVETQYF. CDR3 DNA sequence: TGTGCCACCAGCAGAGATAAGGGGGAGGTAGAGACCCAGTACTTC.

The V and J genes are TRBV7-2 and TRBJ2-5, with 7 bases aligning to TRBD2. J gave up 1 base and V 4 bases, and 6 bases lay outside the gene matches. The CDR3 extends over 15 amino acids. The germline V gene encodes CDR1 SGHTA and CDR2 FQGNSA. The CDR3 loop reads CASSSPRLAQETQYF. The CDR3 DNA is TGTGCCAGCAGCTCCCCCCGACTAGCCCAAGAGACCCAGTACTTC.

This chain uses TRBV10-3 with TRBJ2-2, with a tentative D call TRBD2 (5 bases). V shed 4 bases and J shed 4 bases, with 10 bases lying between them. The CDR3 is made up of 14 amino acids. Germline assignment: CDR1 ENHRY and CDR2 SYGVKD. In DNA form, the CDR3 reads TGTGCCATCAGTGCGATGGAGGCCACCGGGGAGCTGTTTTTT. This encodes CAISAMEATGELFF.